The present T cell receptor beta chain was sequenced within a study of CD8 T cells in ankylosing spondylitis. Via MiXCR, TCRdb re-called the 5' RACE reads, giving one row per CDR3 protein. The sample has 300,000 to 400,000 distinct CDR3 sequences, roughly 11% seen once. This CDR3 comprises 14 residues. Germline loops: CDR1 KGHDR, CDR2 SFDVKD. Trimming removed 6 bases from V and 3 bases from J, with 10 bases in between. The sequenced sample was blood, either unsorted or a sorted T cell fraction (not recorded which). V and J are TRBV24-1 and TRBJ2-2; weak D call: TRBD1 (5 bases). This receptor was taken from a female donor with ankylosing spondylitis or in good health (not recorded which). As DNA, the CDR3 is TGTGCCACCAGTAACCTAGGGGACACCGGGGAGCTGTTTTTT. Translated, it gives CATSNLGDTGELFF.